This T cell receptor beta chain derives from a study of tumor and adjacent non-tumor tissue in lung cancer (dated 2018 in TCRdb). Describing the broader study: Patients with adenocarcinoma (approximately 11), squamous cell carcinoma (2) and small cell lung cancer (1) were included in the cohort. The roughly 15 enrolled patients, of whom approximately 10 were men and 5 were women, were aged roughly 30 to 76 years and were diagnosed with TNM stage I to III disease. TCRbeta CDR3 sequencing was performed on under 35 paired specimens, with one tumor sample and one normal lung sample collected per patient. Sequencing produced around 130,000,000 productive TCRbeta reads in total, an average of approximately 4.2 million reads per sample. Using bulk TCRbeta repertoires from 15 lung cancer patients, the study set lung tumor tissue side by side with matched distant non-tumor lung tissue.

Details on this clonotype: Its antigen has not been determined. One junction end does not reproduce the germline sequence, and a read error may be involved.

Library construction relied on multiplex PCR. The sequencer was an Illumina HiSeq 2500. TCRbeta libraries were constructed through three rounds of nested PCR with primers (Table S4) according to protocols modified from ARM-PCR. Before sequencing, PCR products of 200-500 bp were cut from the gel and purified using the QIAquick gel extraction kit. For the original study's pipeline: Trimmomatic was used to clean the reads, FLASH was used to merge the reads into complete CDR3 sequences, and MiTCR was used to assign the reads to V(D)J germline segments. Clonal diversity was calculated as the inverse Simpson's index using VDJtools. In-frame sequences lacking a premature stop codon were counted as productive reads. TCRdb reprocessed the public reads (quality trimming at Q25 with fastp, clone calling with MiXCR) and kept in-frame beta chains. Entries are consolidated by CDR3 protein sequence, retaining the most common genes and DNA. TCRdb's processing, not the authors', yielded these V and J calls. The sample profile shows some 71,000 distinct CDR3 sequences; 72% of them were found once. The top ten constitute 8% to 9.5% of the sample.

Bulk unsorted tissue served as the source for RNA extraction, and RNA quality was assessed using a NanoDrop ND-1000 and an Agilent 2100. Donors were newly diagnosed lung cancer patients admitted for thoracic surgery in China between August and November 2014, without prior chemotherapy. The study excluded patients who had received radiotherapy or chemotherapy before or who had another cancer at the same time. Pieces of surgical tissue measuring about 1-2.2 cm3 were kept in RNAlater solution and stored at -80 degrees C until use. Study-level results and caveats: Neither the sequencing platform nor unique molecular identifiers are named or mentioned anywhere in the methods. Because peripheral blood was not sequenced, the blood TCRbeta repertoires of the lung cancer patients in the study went unexamined. TCR diversity (inverse Simpson) was significantly higher in tumor than in normal lung tissue (roughly 430 vs 170, P = 0.0075, Mann-Whitney U test). Only approximately 16 patients were included in the cohort, and the need for larger samples and more detailed clinical data was noted by the authors. In normal lung, the top 100 clones accounted for a significantly larger cumulative share of the repertoire than in tumor tissue. TCR diversity was significantly higher in younger patients, and greater tumor TCR diversity was associated with shorter overall survival and shorter disease-free survival.

CDR1 and CDR2 were assigned from the germline V gene as SGHAT and FQNNGV. CDR3 length: 16 amino acids, cysteine to phenylalanine. The sequence is cut down to CDR3 DNA, 48 bases in frame from base 1. This sequence uses TRBV11-2 and TRBJ2-3; D gene: possibly TRBD2, on 5 matching bases. The sequence came from a middle-aged woman with non-small cell lung cancer. The sequenced material came from lung tumor tissue. At the DNA level, the sequence is TGTGCCAGCAGCTTAGCGTCCAGCGGTAGCACAGATACGCAGTATTTC. Translated, this is CASSLASSGSTDTQYF.